Each of the 13 T cell receptor beta chains below was sequenced from the same sample in a study of T cell responses to AZD1222 COVID-19 vaccine. Repertoires were generated with immunoSEQ multiplex PCR, while TCRdb's copy carries only in-frame clones and drops some. The sample has around 80,000 clones, about 83% seen once; the top ten hold roughly 1.3%. The sample was peripheral blood, taken 28 days after the second AZD1222 dose. The receptors were sampled from an adult who received the AZD1222 COVID-19 vaccine.

The DNA for the CDR3 is TGTGCCAGCAGTGAATGGGCGAACACCATATATTTT. Protein product: CASSEWANTIYF. This chain joins TRBV6-1 and TRBJ1-3; no clear D gene. Trimming shortened V by 2 bases and J by 7 bases, and 6 bases separated the two germline ends. This CDR3 has 12 residues. From germline, CDR1 is MNHNS and CDR2 SASEGT.

This rearrangement joins TRBV6-2 or TRBV6-3 to TRBJ1-3; no firm D call. The CDR3 totals 15 residues. Trimming took off 6 bases at V and 0 bases at J, with 12 bases between the two ends. Germline V gives CDR1 MNHEY, CDR2 SVGEGT. CDR3 DNA sequence: TGTGCCAGCAGCCCCGACACCAGCTCTGGAAACACCATATATTTT. Translating gives CASSPDTSSGNTIYF.

J is TRBJ2-7 and V is TRBV28; D is unclear. The CDR3 totals 14 residues. Germline assignment: CDR1 MDHEN and CDR2 SYDVKM. Deletions cut 2 bases from V and 6 bases from J, with 14 bases between. This CDR3 reads CASSLGHGPGEQYF. The CDR3 region has the DNA TGTGCCAGCAGTTTAGGCCATGGCCCGGGCGAGCAGTACTTC.

The chain recombines TRBV19 with TRBJ2-2, with a possible D match to TRBD2 (5 bases). Trimming stripped 8 bases from V and 6 bases from J, with 7 bases between. CDR1 is LNHDA and CDR2 is SQIVND in the germline V gene (reference sequence). There are 11 residues in the CDR3. The CDR3 is CASQRAGELFF. CDR3 in DNA: TGTGCCAGTCAGAGGGCCGGGGAGCTGTTTTTT. Supplemented by reference TRBV19 and TRBJ2-2, the full variable domain reads DGGITQSPKYLFRKEGQNVTLSCEQNLNHDAMYWYRQDPGQGLRLIYYSQIVNDFQKGDIAEGYSVSREKKESFPLTVTSAQKNPTAFYLCASQRAGELFFGEGSRLTVL.

The chain couples TRBV7-2 to TRBJ2-2, with 7 bases that match TRBD1. Germline CDR1 reads SGHTA; CDR2 reads FQGNSA. CDR3 length equals 15 residues. The V segment lost 5 bases and the J segment 1 base; nucleotides outside the gene matches: 4. In DNA form, the CDR3 reads TGTGCCAGCAGCCTTAGGACAGGGAACACCGGGGAGCTGTTTTTT. This encodes CASSLRTGNTGELFF.

This clone came up once. The chain is built from TRBV6-2 or TRBV6-3 and TRBJ1-2, with 7 bases fitting TRBD1. Germline CDR1 is MNHEY and CDR2 is SVGEGT. The V segment lost 6 bases and the J segment 0 bases; nucleotides outside the gene matches: 7. The CDR3 is 15 residues long. CDR3 protein: CASSQLDRSNYGYTF. For the CDR3, the DNA is TGTGCCAGCAGCCAGTTGGACAGGTCTAACTATGGCTACACCTTC.

This chain links TRBV27 with TRBJ2-1; TRBD2 agrees at 9 bases. The junction had 5 bases not matched to a gene; V was cut back by 2 bases and J by 9 bases. CDR1 MNHEY and CDR2 SMNVEV come from the germline V gene (reference sequence). The CDR3 spans 14 residues. The DNA for the CDR3 is TGTGCCAGCAGTTTAGCGGGAGGGCTAGGTGAGCAGTTCTTC. This encodes CASSLAGGLGEQFF.

This clone was detected a few times. The chain links TRBV10-2 to TRBJ1-1; D is ambiguous. Trimming pared 0 bases from V and 4 bases from J, leaving 18 bases between. CDR3 size: 17 residues. Germline values: CDR1 WSHSY, CDR2 SAAADI. CDR3 loop: CASSESGPHGVGTEAFF. The CDR3 region has the DNA TGCGCCAGCAGTGAGTCGGGTCCGCACGGGGTGGGCACTGAAGCTTTCTTT.

The chain links TRBV4-3 to TRBJ1-6; D remains unclear. Trimming removed 2 bases from V and 9 bases from J, with 8 bases in between. CDR3 length equals 13 residues. Germline CDR1 reads LGHNA; CDR2 reads YSLEER. The DNA of the CDR3 is TGCGCCAGCAGCCAATTCTGGGGTTCACCCCTCCACTTT. Protein sequence: CASSQFWGSPLHF.

The chain employs TRBV11-2 and TRBJ1-3; the D is unclear. The CDR3 sequence is 15 residues long. V lost 5 bases, J lost 0 bases, and 11 bases lay in between. From germline, CDR1 is SGHAT and CDR2 FQNNGV. The CDR3 spells CASSGRTVSGNTIYF. DNA for the CDR3: TGTGCCAGCAGCGGAAGAACTGTCTCTGGAAACACCATATATTTT.

This clone was counted between two and nine times. The chain combines TRBV19 with TRBJ1-5, with D possibly matching TRBD1 (6 bases). V lost 7 bases, J lost 4 bases, and 11 bases lay in between. Germline assignment: CDR1 LNHDA and CDR2 SQIVND (reference sequence). CDR3 length: 13 amino acids. The CDR3 DNA reads as TGTGCCAGTACCCAGGGGAGGAATCAGCCCCAGCATTTT. Translating gives CASTQGRNQPQHF.

This chain uses TRBV3-1 (or the pseudogene TRBV3-2) with TRBJ2-2, with 9 bases matching TRBD2. V was clipped by 1 base and J by 6 bases; unmatched bases: 6. Germline CDR1 is LGHDT and CDR2 is YNNKEL (reference sequence). This CDR3 comprises 16 residues. The CDR3 protein is CASSQGGGRGPGELFF. As DNA, the CDR3 is TGTGCCAGCAGCCAAGGAGGCGGGAGGGGCCCCGGGGAGCTGTTTTTT.

This clone was picked up one time. The chain has TRBV4-3 and TRBJ1-2; no definite D call. The CDR3 totals 15 residues. Germline V gives CDR1 LGHNA, CDR2 YSLEER. The germline V and J ends were trimmed by 4 bases and 3 bases, with 15 bases remaining between them. CDR3 amino acids: CASSPRMRDDYGYTF. CDR3 in DNA: TGCGCCAGCAGCCCCCGTATGCGTGACGACTATGGCTACACCTTC.